This paragraph covers one T cell receptor beta chain sequence. The CDR3 is made up of 14 amino acids. V shed 6 bases and J shed 2 bases, with 11 bases lying between them. Germline CDR1 reads MDHEN; CDR2 reads SYDVKM. Sequencing was performed with immunoSEQ multiplex PCR; in TCRdb, only in-frame clones are kept and a portion is missing. Of approximately 70,000 clones listed, more than 80% were seen once; the top ten hold more than 12%. This sample was included in a study of control samples from healthy donors and cancer patients. Material for sequencing was blood. The rearrangement uses TRBV28 and TRBJ2-1, with D possibly TRBD2 on 6 matching bases. The sequence was collected from a man aged 50 to 60 in good health. In DNA form, the CDR3 reads TGTGCCAGCAGGGGAGCGGGCACCTACAATGAGCAGTTCTTC. The encoded protein is CASRGAGTYNEQFF.